Below, 30 T cell receptor beta chains from the same sample are listed, as sequenced in a study of blood T cell repertoires in COVID-19. Produced via immunoSEQ multiplex PCR; TCRdb's table is partial and in-frame only. This sample has about 120,000 clones, with almost 70% found just once. The sample was peripheral blood. The receptors derive from a woman in her 70s with acute or convalescent COVID-19.

This chain connects TRBV24-1 to TRBJ2-1, with D perhaps TRBD1 (6 bases). The CDR3 has 14 amino acids. V lost 10 bases and J 5 bases, leaving 17 bases between the germline ends. Germline CDR1 is KGHDR and CDR2 is SFDVKD. CDR3 residues: CATKSWGTNNEQFF. DNA for the CDR3: TGTGCCACTAAGTCGTGGGGGACAAACAATGAGCAGTTCTTC.

J is TRBJ1-1 and V is TRBV2, with no clear D. V was clipped by 3 bases and J by 4 bases, with 9 bases between them. The V gene's germline CDR1 is SNHLY and CDR2 FYNNEI. The CDR3 loop spans 13 amino acids. The DNA for the CDR3 is TGTGCCAGCAGTGAGGTAGCGGTCACTGAAGCTTTCTTT. Protein: CASSEVAVTEAFF.

The J gene is TRBJ1-3, the V gene TRBV6-5; D unclear. The V gene's germline CDR1 is MNHEY and CDR2 SVGAGI. CDR3 length equals 14 residues. With 8 bases removed from V and 0 bases from J, the gap between germline ends came to 11 bases. As DNA, the CDR3 is TGTGCCAGCCATTCCTACTCCTCTGGAAACACCATATATTTT. Translated: CASHSYSSGNTIYF.

This clone was seen a single time. The genes are TRBV5-1 and TRBJ2-7; D gene uncertain. Trimming stripped 5 bases from V and 3 bases from J, with 15 bases between. CDR1 is SGHRS, CDR2 YFSETQ, per germline. The CDR3 contains 14 residues. CDR3 DNA: TGCGCCAGCAGTTTGACCTATCGAGGCTACGAGCAGTACTTC. Amino acid sequence: CASSLTYRGYEQYF.

The chain employs TRBV11-2 and TRBJ2-3; possible D gene TRBD1, 5 bases. Germline values: CDR1 SGHAT, CDR2 FQNNGV. Trimming pared 2 bases from V and 1 base from J, leaving 13 bases between. The CDR3 is made up of 16 amino acids. Written as DNA, the CDR3 is TGTGCCAGCAGCTTATTTCAGGGTTGGGGCACAGATACGCAGTATTTT. This codes for CASSLFQGWGTDTQYF.

This chain connects TRBV5-4 to TRBJ1-2, with TRBD1 matching 7 bases. CDR3 length equals 15 residues. The ends lost 4 bases at V and 0 bases at J; junction bases unmatched: 6. Per the germline V gene, CDR1 is SGHNT and CDR2 is YYREEE (reference sequence). CDR3 bases: TGTGCCAGCAGCCCCTTGACAGGGACTAACTATGGCTACACCTTC. Its translation is CASSPLTGTNYGYTF.

The J gene is TRBJ2-6, the V gene TRBV3-1 (or the pseudogene TRBV3-2); 10 nucleotides align to TRBD2. CDR1 LGHDT and CDR2 YNNKEL come from the germline V gene (reference sequence). The J segment lost 0 bases and the V segment lost 1 base, leaving 3 bases of the junction unmatched. This CDR3 is 18 amino acids long. Here the CDR3 reads CASSQGLAGVSGANVLTF. CDR3 nucleotide sequence: TGTGCCAGCAGCCAAGGGCTAGCGGGGGTCTCTGGGGCCAACGTCCTGACTTTC.

The chain has TRBV7-2 and TRBJ2-1, with no clear D. CDR3 length: 12 residues. CDR1 is SGHTA, CDR2 FQGNSA, per germline. With 1 base removed from V and 12 bases from J, the gap between germline ends came to 10 bases. In nucleotides, the CDR3 is TGTGCCAGCAGCTTAGGTCAGGCTGTGCAGTTCTTC. Protein product: CASSLGQAVQFF.

This clone has a single count. V is TRBV4-1 and J is TRBJ2-7, with TRBD2 matching 7 bases. CDR3 length equals 13 residues. Trimming at V came to 4 bases and at J to 4 bases, leaving 4 bases not matched to a gene. The germline gives CDR1 MGHRA, CDR2 YSYEKL. CDR3 loop: CASSPGLEYEQYF. The CDR3 DNA is TGCGCCAGCAGCCCCGGACTAGAATACGAGCAGTACTTC.

V usage is TRBV5-1 and J usage is TRBJ2-7; 10 bases fit TRBD2. Germline lookup yields CDR1 SGHRS and CDR2 YFSETQ. The CDR3 covers 16 residues. J lost 5 bases, V lost 2 bases, and 10 bases had no gene match. CDR3 protein: CASSLSTSGIVNEQYF. CDR3 DNA: TGCGCCAGCAGCTTATCAACTAGCGGGATTGTTAACGAGCAGTACTTC.

The chain has TRBV2 and TRBJ2-5; D ambiguous. Trimming took 4 bases from V and 0 from J, leaving 6 bases between them. Germline lookup yields CDR1 SNHLY and CDR2 FYNNEI. The CDR3 totals 13 residues. The CDR3 reads CASSVPDQETQYF. The CDR3 DNA sequence: TGTGCCAGCAGTGTCCCGGACCAAGAGACCCAGTACTTC.

There are a few counts of this clone. Here the CDR3 DNA reads TGTGCCAGCAGTCCCCTCTACGAGCAGTACTTC. It encodes CASSPLYEQYF. J is TRBJ2-7 and V is TRBV28; no clear D. The V end was cut by 5 bases, the J end by 3 bases, with 5 bases between. Germline V gene lookup returns CDR1 MDHEN and CDR2 SYDVKM. The CDR3 runs 11 residues. Full variable domain (outside the CDR3, taken from reference TRBV28 and TRBJ2-7): DVKVTQSSRYLVKRTGEKVFLECVQDMDHENMFWYRQDPGLGLRLIYFSYDVKMKEKGDIPEGYSVSREKKERFSLILESASTNQTSMYLCASSPLYEQYFGPGTRLTVT.

The V gene is TRBV6-5, the J gene TRBJ1-4; 7 positions match TRBD1. Germline trimming cut 6 bases from V and 1 base from J; bases unmatched to any gene: 5. The V gene's germline CDR1 is MNHEY and CDR2 SVGAGI. The CDR3 is made up of 15 amino acids. The CDR3 spells CASSNTGVTNEKLFF. Here the CDR3 DNA reads TGTGCCAGCAGCAACACAGGGGTAACTAATGAAAAACTGTTTTTT.

V gene TRBV24-1 combines with J gene TRBJ2-1; 14 nucleotides agree with TRBD2. The V and J ends lost 3 bases and 2 bases, in that order; junction bases with no gene match: 8. Germline V lookup: CDR1 KGHDR, CDR2 SFDVKD. The CDR3 has 19 amino acids. As DNA, the CDR3 is TGTGCCACCAGTGATCCCGGGACTAGCGGGAGAAACGCCTACAATGAGCAGTTCTTC. Protein product: CATSDPGTSGRNAYNEQFF.

V usage is TRBV5-1 and J usage is TRBJ2-1; D gene ambiguous. This CDR3 contains 16 residues. V lost 1 base to trimming and J lost 0 bases, with 11 bases between them. Germline V gene lookup returns CDR1 SGHRS and CDR2 YFSETQ. CDR3 region: CASSLSPSSSYNEQFF. The CDR3 region has the DNA TGCGCCAGCAGCTTGTCCCCTTCTAGCTCCTACAATGAGCAGTTCTTC.

V gene TRBV11-2 combines with J gene TRBJ1-5, with D perhaps matching TRBD1 (5 bases). The V end lost 2 bases, the J end lost 1 base, and 12 bases lay between the germline ends. CDR1 is SGHAT and CDR2 is FQNNGV in the germline V gene. The CDR3 runs to 16 residues. CDR3 sequence (DNA): TGTGCCAGCAGCTTATCCGACCAGGGCAGCAATCAGCCCCAGCATTTT. Encoded protein: CASSLSDQGSNQPQHF.

The genes are TRBV5-6 and TRBJ2-5; D perhaps matches TRBD1 (6 bases). The CDR3 is made up of 16 amino acids. Trimming cost V 6 bases and J 6 bases, with 24 bases left between them. Germline values: CDR1 SGHDT, CDR2 YYEEEE. CDR3 amino acids: CASKWGPDLPGQTQYF. The CDR3 DNA is TGTGCCAGCAAGTGGGGGCCAGACTTGCCGGGTCAGACCCAGTACTTC.

The V call is TRBV4-3, the J call TRBJ2-3; TRBD2 might be the D (5 bases). The germline V gene encodes CDR1 LGHNA and CDR2 YSLEER. The CDR3 length is 17 residues. V dropped 2 bases and J dropped 1 base, with 16 bases sitting between them. The chain's CDR3 is CASSQNPRTQGTDTQYF. As DNA, the CDR3 is TGCGCCAGCAGCCAAAACCCTAGGACTCAGGGCACAGATACGCAGTATTTT.

This clone was observed once. This chain connects TRBV5-1 to TRBJ2-5, with a possible D match to TRBD2 (5 bases). The CDR3 sequence is 14 residues long. V was trimmed by 3 bases and J by 2 bases, leaving 11 bases between them. Germline CDR1 and CDR2: SGHRS and YFSETQ. The CDR3 nucleotides are TGCGCCAGCAGCTACGGCCGGGGACAAGAGACCCAGTACTTC. Translation: CASSYGRGQETQYF.

This chain connects TRBV6-5 to TRBJ2-1; the D gene is possibly TRBD2 (6 bases). The CDR3 extends over 13 amino acids. The germline CDR1 and CDR2 sequences are MNHEY and SVGAGI. V lost 6 bases, J lost 6 bases, and 12 bases lay in between. CDR3 loop: CASSRQAGNEQFF. In nucleotides, the CDR3 is TGTGCCAGCAGCCGACAAGCGGGCAATGAGCAGTTCTTC.

This sequence joins TRBV29-1 and TRBJ1-1, with TRBD1 matching over 7 bases. Trimming removed 7 bases from V and 1 base from J; junction bases left unmatched: 6. This CDR3 is built from 13 residues. Germline CDR1 SQVTM, CDR2 ANQGSEA. The CDR3 bases are TGCAGCGGTCGACAGGGATGGAACACTGAAGCTTTCTTT. This sequence encodes CSGRQGWNTEAFF.

The V and J genes are TRBV19 and TRBJ1-1, with TRBD1 identical over 9 bases. J lost 5 bases, V lost 4 bases, and 14 bases had no gene match. The CDR3 extends over 17 amino acids. Per the germline V gene, CDR1 is LNHDA and CDR2 is SQIVND (reference sequence). The CDR3 here is CASSKALPTGTGTEAFF. The CDR3 region has the DNA TGTGCCAGTAGTAAGGCATTGCCTACCGGGACAGGGACTGAAGCTTTCTTT.

The J gene is TRBJ2-7, the V gene TRBV7-2; TRBD2 matches at 12 bases. The V gene's germline CDR1 is SGHTA and CDR2 FQGNSA. With V trimmed by 3 bases and J by 3 bases, 12 bases remained unmatched. The CDR3 sequence is 18 residues long. CDR3 sequence: CASSLQTSGGNRVYEQYF. The DNA for the CDR3 is TGTGCCAGCAGCTTGCAAACTAGCGGGGGGAATCGAGTCTACGAGCAGTACTTC.

This clone was detected many times. The chain joins TRBV28 to TRBJ2-3, with a tentative D call TRBD2 (6 bases). The germline gives CDR1 MDHEN, CDR2 SYDVKM. V was pared by 3 bases and J by 2 bases, with 15 bases between. The CDR3 runs to 16 residues. The CDR3 nucleotides are TGTGCCAGCAGTTTCCCTTCGGGGGACCCCACAGATACGCAGTATTTT. Protein product: CASSFPSGDPTDTQYF.

Only a few counts were recorded for this clone. The chain recombines TRBV7-9 with TRBJ2-3; 9 bases line up with TRBD2. Per germline, CDR1 SEHNR and CDR2 FQNEAQ (reference sequence). Trimming took 1 base from V and 4 from J; bases not matched to a gene: 9. The CDR3 consists of 17 residues. The CDR3 DNA reads TGTGCCAGCAGCTTAGTAGGTAGCGGGAGTGAGGCAGATACGCAGTATTTT. Protein: CASSLVGSGSEADTQYF. Looking up the rest from reference TRBV7-9 and TRBJ2-3 gives the full variable domain: DTGVSQNPRHKITKRGQNVTFRCDPISEHNRLYWYRQTLGQGPEFLTYFQNEAQLEKSRLLSDRFSAERPKGSFSTLEIQRTEQGDSAMYLCASSLVGSGSEADTQYFGPGTRLTVL.

The chain joins TRBV10-1 to TRBJ2-2; D gene uncertain. The CDR3 contains 14 residues. Looked up from germline, CDR1 is WNHNN and CDR2 is SYGVQD (reference sequence). Trimming removed 9 bases from V and 2 bases from J, with 13 bases in between. CDR3 sequence (DNA): TGCGCCAGTTCGCAACTAACTAACACCGGGGAGCTGTTTTTT. Its protein product is CASSQLTNTGELFF.

The V call is TRBV18, the J call TRBJ2-2, with TRBD1 as a possible D gene (6 bases). This CDR3 has 16 amino acids. Germline V lookup: CDR1 KGHSH, CDR2 LQKENI. V was shortened by 3 bases and J by 6 bases, with 17 bases between the two germline ends. DNA of the CDR3: TGTGCCAGCTCACCCCGACCACACAGGGATCCCGGGGAGCTGTTTTTT. This encodes CASSPRPHRDPGELFF.

The chain recombines TRBV5-1 with TRBJ1-2; TRBD1 might be the D (5 bases). The germline V and J ends were trimmed by 6 bases and 0 bases, with 18 bases remaining between them. The CDR3 is made up of 16 amino acids. Germline CDR1 is SGHRS and CDR2 is YFSETQ. The CDR3 nucleotides are TGCGCCAGCAACCCGGGGCGGGGACTCCCTAACTATGGCTACACCTTC. This sequence encodes CASNPGRGLPNYGYTF.

The chain is built from TRBV28 and TRBJ1-1; D gene uncertain. CDR1 is MDHEN and CDR2 is SYDVKM in the germline V gene. The CDR3 totals 13 residues. The ends were cut back, 2 bases at V and 6 bases at J, with 10 bases in the middle. CDR3 DNA: TGTGCCAGCAGTTTAGTAGATTTGGCTGAAGCTTTCTTT. It codes for CASSLVDLAEAFF.

The J gene is TRBJ2-7, the V gene TRBV7-2, with 10 positions matching TRBD2. The CDR3 has 13 residues. After removal of 6 bases from V and 5 bases from J, the junction contained 4 bases not matched to a gene. The germline CDR1 and CDR2 sequences are SGHTA and FQGNSA. For the CDR3, the DNA is TGTGCCAGCAGACTAGCGGGGAACCACGAGCAGTACTTC. Translated, it gives CASRLAGNHEQYF.